The rows below give T cell receptor beta chains drawn from one sample of a study of radiation and T cells in renal cell carcinoma. TCRdb's table, derived via immunoSEQ multiplex PCR, lists solely in-frame clones and lacks some. This table holds approximately 45,000 clones, approximately 80% found once. Source: blood, taken from a patient whose treatment included radiotherapy and nephrectomy. Receptor source: a woman in her seventies with renal cell carcinoma. Both conserved end residues are part of each CDR3. The order of the fields is clone size, V gene, D gene, J gene, CDR3 length, CDR3 DNA, CDR3 protein. A D gene is named only where the DNA matches it firmly. The size field is filled for only some rows; it gives once, few, many or a size class.

.	TRBV6-1	.	TRBJ2-7	14	TGTGCCAGCAGGCCGGGACGGGGGTACTACGAGCAGTACTTC	CASRPGRGYYEQYF
.	TRBV5-5	.	TRBJ1-1	14	TGTGCCAGCAGCTTGGTCGGCAGAAGCCTTGGTTCTTTCTTT	CASSLVGRSLGSFF
.	TRBV19	TRBD1	TRBJ2-3	14	TGTGCCAGTAGTACCCGACAGGGTGGAGATACGCAGTATTTT	CASSTRQGGDTQYF
.	TRBV10-3	.	TRBJ2-7	12	TGTGCCATCAGTGAGTCGGGGGGTGATTCGTACTTC	CAISESGGDSYF
.	TRBV7-8	TRBD1	TRBJ2-5	16	TGTGCCAGCAGCTTACCTCCGGACAGGGGTCGGGAGACCCAGTACTTC	CASSLPPDRGRETQYF
.	TRBV4-1	.	TRBJ2-7	11	TGCGCCACCGGACCAGGTCGAGAGCAGTACTTC	CATGPGREQYF
.	TRBV10-3	TRBD1	TRBJ2-2	16	TGTGCCATCGGAAAGGGTACAGGGGGCCTCGCCGGGGAGCTGTTTTTT	CAIGKGTGGLAGELFF
.	TRBV18	TRBD1	TRBJ1-2	14	TGTGCCAGCTCAAATACAGGGGGCGACTATGGCTACACCTTC	CASSNTGGDYGYTF
few	TRBV7-9	.	TRBJ2-5	15	TGTGCCAGCAGCTCGACCCATCGGGGGGCAGAGACCCAGTACTTC	CASSSTHRGAETQYF
.	TRBV7-3	.	TRBJ2-2	16	TGTGCCAGCAGCTTAAACGGTCCAGGGGACACCGGGGAGCTGTTTTTT	CASSLNGPGDTGELFF
.	TRBV5-3	.	TRBJ1-1	14	TGTGCCAGAAGCACTTGGAAGGGGGTGGCTGAAGCTTTCTTT	CARSTWKGVAEAFF
.	TRBV5-6	.	TRBJ1-2	11	TGTGCCAGCAGCTTGATCGGTGGCTACACCTTC	CASSLIGGYTF
once	TRBV29-1	TRBD1	TRBJ1-2	15	TGCAGCGCCATCGGGACAGGGGGCATTAACTATGGCTACACCTTC	CSAIGTGGINYGYTF
.	TRBV5-4	TRBD1	TRBJ2-3	15	TGTGCCAGCAGCTTGGCCAGGACAGGGACAGATACGCAGTATTTT	CASSLARTGTDTQYF
few	TRBV7-8	.	TRBJ1-1	17	TGTGCCAGCAGCCCTGGGCGTCAGGGGATCTGGGACACTGAAGCTTTCTTT	CASSPGRQGIWDTEAFF
.	TRBV5-1	.	TRBJ1-5	15	TGCGCCAGCAGCTTGGGGACGGATAGCAATCAGCCCCAGCATTTT	CASSLGTDSNQPQHF
.	TRBV27	.	TRBJ1-1	14	TGTGCCAGCAAACGCGGGAAGGTGAACACTGAAGCTTTCTTT	CASKRGKVNTEAFF
.	TRBV29-1	.	TRBJ2-1	12	TGCAGCGTTGTGGAGGGAGGCGATGAGCAGTTCTTC	CSVVEGGDEQFF
many	TRBV10-3	TRBD2	TRBJ2-3	16	TGTGCCATCAGTGATACTAGCGGGAGTAGCACAGATACGCAGTATTTT	CAISDTSGSSTDTQYF
.	TRBV6-1	TRBD1	TRBJ2-2	13	TGTGCCAGCAGTTATACAGGGGGCACGGAGCTGTTTTTT	CASSYTGGTELFF
.	TRBV7-8	.	TRBJ1-4	15	TGTGCCAGCAGTTTTGGGGTAGCAACTAATGAAAAACTGTTTTTT	CASSFGVATNEKLFF
.	TRBV20-1	.	TRBJ2-3	9	TGCAGTGCTAGAGGCGGGCAGTATTTT	CSARGGQYF
.	TRBV6-5	TRBD2	TRBJ2-7	13	TGTGCCAGCAGCCGAACACCGGGAGGGGAGCAGTACTTC	CASSRTPGGEQYF
once	TRBV5-5	.	TRBJ1-4	15	TGTGCCAGCAGCTTCGGGAGAAGTTCGGATGAAAAACTGTTTTTT	CASSFGRSSDEKLFF
few	TRBV6-1	.	TRBJ1-5	13	TGTGCCAGCAGTGAAGGACTGGACCAGCCCCAGCATTTT	CASSEGLDQPQHF
.	TRBV4-3	TRBD1	TRBJ1-4	16	TGCGCCAGCAGCCAAGATAGGACAGGGGGGGGTGAAAAACTGTTTTTT	CASSQDRTGGGEKLFF
.	TRBV7-2	.	TRBJ2-1	16	TGTGCCAGCAGTTTACTAGGGAGCGGGTCCTACAATGAGCAGTTCTTC	CASSLLGSGSYNEQFF
few	TRBV7-6	.	TRBJ2-1	15	TGTGCCAGCAGCTTCAAAGGCAGTTACTACAATGAGCAGTTCTTC	CASSFKGSYYNEQFF
.	TRBV6-1	TRBD1	TRBJ2-4	15	TGTGCCAGCAGTGGAACGGAGACAGGGGCAGACATTCAGTACTTC	CASSGTETGADIQYF
.	TRBV10-1	TRBD2	TRBJ2-3	16	TGCGCCAGCAGTGAGTCGGCGGGGGGTAGTTCTGATACGCAGTATTTT	CASSESAGGSSDTQYF
.	TRBV7-9	.	TRBJ2-3	14	TGTGCCAGCAGCTTGGCCTCGGGCACAGATACGCAGTATTTT	CASSLASGTDTQYF
.	TRBV6-1	.	TRBJ1-6	16	TGTGCCAGCAGTGAAGCGCCCGGGGGCGCAAGTTCACCCCTCCACTTT	CASSEAPGGASSPLHF
.	TRBV9	.	TRBJ2-2	14	TGTGCCAGCAGGATAGACACCCACACCGGGGAGCTGTTTTTT	CASRIDTHTGELFF
.	TRBV27	.	TRBJ1-1	14	TGTGCCAGCAGTTTCGCAGACAGTATTCCCGTCGCTTTCTTT	CASSFADSIPVAFF
.	TRBV5-4	TRBD1	TRBJ1-6	14	TGTGCCAGCAGCTTGGGGACAGGGGATTCACCCCTCCACTTT	CASSLGTGDSPLHF
.	TRBV7-8	TRBD2	TRBJ2-7	13	TGTGCCAGCAGCCCCAGCGGGGTGACCGAGCAGTACTTC	CASSPSGVTEQYF
few	TRBV4-2	TRBD2	TRBJ2-3	20	TGTGCCAGCAGCCAAGATTTCGGAGCGGGAGTTCTTTCTAGCACAGATACGCAGTATTTT	CASSQDFGAGVLSSTDTQYF
.	TRBV27	.	TRBJ1-1	13	TGTGCCAGCAGTCTCTACTCCGCCACTGAAGCTTTCTTT	CASSLYSATEAFF
.	TRBV9	.	TRBJ1-3	13	TGTGCCAGCGGAAGTGGCTCTGGAAACACCATATATTTT	CASGSGSGNTIYF
.	TRBV28	.	TRBJ1-5	11	TGTGCCAGCAGTTTAGGAGGGCCCCAGCATTTT	CASSLGGPQHF
.	TRBV4-1	.	TRBJ1-1	14	TGCGCCAGCAGCCAAGCCGTGGGGGTCACTGAAGCTTTCTTT	CASSQAVGVTEAFF
.	TRBV5-8	.	TRBJ1-2	16	TGTGCCAGCAGCCTAGGATACAGGACTTTAAACTATGGCTACACCTTC	CASSLGYRTLNYGYTF
.	TRBV7-8	TRBD1	TRBJ1-4	15	TGTGCCAGCAGCTTAACGGGACAGGGGCAGGGAAAACTGTTTTTT	CASSLTGQGQGKLFF
.	TRBV13	.	TRBJ2-7	15	TGTGCCAGCAGCTTAGGGGGGGACTCCACCTACGAGCAGTACTTC	CASSLGGDSTYEQYF
once	TRBV7-9	.	TRBJ2-5	15	TGTGCCAGCAGCCCGGGACGGGACAACCAAGAGACCCAGTACTTC	CASSPGRDNQETQYF
.	TRBV6-1	.	TRBJ2-4	16	TGTGCCAGCAGTGCTCTTGGACAACTAGCCAAAAACATTCAGTACTTC	CASSALGQLAKNIQYF
.	TRBV5-6	.	TRBJ2-7	12	TGTGCCAGCAGCAAGACAGGTTACGAGCAGTACTTC	CASSKTGYEQYF
few	TRBV6-1	TRBD1	TRBJ2-7	16	TGTGCCAGCAGTGAAGCGGACCGGACAGGTTCCTACGAGCAGTACTTC	CASSEADRTGSYEQYF
.	TRBV2	.	TRBJ2-7	14	TGTGCCAGCAGTGAACAGGACAGCTCCTACGAGCAGTACTTC	CASSEQDSSYEQYF